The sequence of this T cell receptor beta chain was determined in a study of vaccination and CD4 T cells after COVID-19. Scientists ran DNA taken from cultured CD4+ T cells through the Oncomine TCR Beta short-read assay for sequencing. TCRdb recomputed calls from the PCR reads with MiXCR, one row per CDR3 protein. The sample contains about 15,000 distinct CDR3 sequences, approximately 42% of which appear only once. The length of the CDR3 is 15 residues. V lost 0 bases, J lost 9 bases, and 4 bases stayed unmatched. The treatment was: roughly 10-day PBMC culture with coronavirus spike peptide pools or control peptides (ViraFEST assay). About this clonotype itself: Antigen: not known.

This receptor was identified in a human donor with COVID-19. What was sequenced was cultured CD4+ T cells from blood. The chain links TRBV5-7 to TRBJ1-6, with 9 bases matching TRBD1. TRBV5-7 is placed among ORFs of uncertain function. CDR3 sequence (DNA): TGTGCCAGCAGCTTGGCGGGACAGGGTCGTTCACCCCTCCACTTT. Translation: CASSLAGQGRSPLHF.